This entry concerns a single T cell receptor beta chain. Its antigen remains unknown. The data originate from a study of shared clonotypes between healthy human individuals. Study-level background: CD4 naive cells filled three plates per donor, CD4 memory three, CD8 naive two and CD8 memory one.

Generated by immunoSEQ multiplex PCR, the TCRdb table keeps only in-frame clones and is missing some. The table includes approximately 980,000 clones, roughly 72% detected once. Study observations and caveats: Across a few donors, naive CD4 shared 4.5% to 6%, naive CD8 3% to 3.5%, memory CD4 over 2%, memory CD8 under 0.5%. Rarefaction showed sorted-subset sequencing was incomplete despite large depth. The study sampled only blood, and tissue repertoires likely differ.

CDR1 and CDR2 (germline): LNHDA, SQIVND (reference sequence). The ends were cut back, 5 bases at V and 3 bases at J, with 13 bases in the middle. This CDR3 region has 14 residues. The sample taken for sequencing was memory CD4+ T cells sorted from blood. Subset defined: CD45RA-negative fraction. V gene TRBV19 combines with J gene TRBJ1-1, with D hard to call. The clonotype was recovered from a young man in good health. DNA for the CDR3: TGTGCCAGTAGTGCGGTTTACGCGGACACTGAAGCTTTCTTT. It is translated as CASSAVYADTEAFF.